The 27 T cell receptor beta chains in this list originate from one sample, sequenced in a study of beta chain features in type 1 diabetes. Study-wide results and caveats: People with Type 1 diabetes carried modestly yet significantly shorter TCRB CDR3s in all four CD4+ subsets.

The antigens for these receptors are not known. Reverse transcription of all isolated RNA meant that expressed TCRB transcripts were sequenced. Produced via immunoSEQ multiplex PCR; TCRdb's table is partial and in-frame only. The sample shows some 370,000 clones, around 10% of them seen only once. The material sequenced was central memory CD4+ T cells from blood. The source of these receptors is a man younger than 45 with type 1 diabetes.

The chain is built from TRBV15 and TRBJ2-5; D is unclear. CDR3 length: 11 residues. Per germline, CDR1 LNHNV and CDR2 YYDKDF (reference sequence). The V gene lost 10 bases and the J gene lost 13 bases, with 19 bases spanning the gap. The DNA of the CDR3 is TGTGCCAGCAGGTACCCGGGCCTCCCGTACTTC. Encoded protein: CASRYPGLPYF.

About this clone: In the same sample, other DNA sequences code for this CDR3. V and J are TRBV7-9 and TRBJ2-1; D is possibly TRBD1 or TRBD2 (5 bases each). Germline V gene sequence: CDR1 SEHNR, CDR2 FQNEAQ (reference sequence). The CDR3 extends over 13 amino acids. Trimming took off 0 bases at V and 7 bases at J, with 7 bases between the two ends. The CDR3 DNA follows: TGTGCCAGCAGCTTAGCTTGGGGGAATGAGCAGTTCTTC. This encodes CASSLAWGNEQFF.

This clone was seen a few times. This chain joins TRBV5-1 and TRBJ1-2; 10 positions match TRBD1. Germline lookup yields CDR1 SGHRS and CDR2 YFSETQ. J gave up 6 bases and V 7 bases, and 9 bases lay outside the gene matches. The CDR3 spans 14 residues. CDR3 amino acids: CASFRDRGEDGYTF. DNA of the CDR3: TGCGCCAGCTTCCGGGACAGGGGTGAGGATGGCTACACCTTC. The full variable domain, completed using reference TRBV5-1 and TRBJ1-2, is KAGVTQTPRYLIKTRGQQVTLSCSPISGHRSVSWYQQTPGQGLQFLFEYFSETQRNKGNFPGRFSGRQFSNSRSEMNVSTLELGDSALYLCASFRDRGEDGYTFGSGTRLTVV.

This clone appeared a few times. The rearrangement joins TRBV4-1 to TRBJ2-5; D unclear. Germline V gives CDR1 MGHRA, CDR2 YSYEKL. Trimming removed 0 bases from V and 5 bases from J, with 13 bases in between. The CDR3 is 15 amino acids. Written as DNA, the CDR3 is TGCGCCAGCAGCCAAGATTTAGGGCGTTCCGAGACCCAGTACTTC. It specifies CASSQDLGRSETQYF.

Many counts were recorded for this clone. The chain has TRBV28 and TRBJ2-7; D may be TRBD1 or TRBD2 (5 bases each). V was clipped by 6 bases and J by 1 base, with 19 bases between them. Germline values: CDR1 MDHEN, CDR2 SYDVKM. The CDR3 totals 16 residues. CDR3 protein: CASSPTWGRGSYEQYF. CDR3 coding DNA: TGTGCCAGCAGCCCTACGTGGGGGAGAGGATCCTACGAGCAGTACTTC.

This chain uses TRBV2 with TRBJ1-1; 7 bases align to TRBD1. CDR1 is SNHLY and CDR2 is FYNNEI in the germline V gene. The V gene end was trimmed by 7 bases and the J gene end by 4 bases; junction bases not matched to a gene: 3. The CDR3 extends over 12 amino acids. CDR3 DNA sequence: TGTGCCAGCAACGACAGGGTCACTGAAGCTTTCTTT. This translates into CASNDRVTEAFF. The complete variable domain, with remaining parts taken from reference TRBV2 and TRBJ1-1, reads EPEVTQTPSHQVTQMGQEVILRCVPISNHLYFYWYRQILGQKVEFLVSFYNNEISEKSEIFDDQFSVERPDGSNFTLKIRSTKLEDSAMYFCASNDRVTEAFFGQGTRLTVV.

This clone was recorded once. The CDR3 protein is CASSIGNTGELFF. The CDR3 bases are TGTGCCAGCAGCATAGGGAACACCGGGGAGCTGTTTTTT. The chain couples TRBV6-1 to TRBJ2-2; no firm D call. The CDR3 consists of 13 residues. Trimming removed 6 bases at V and 1 base at J, with 6 bases between. CDR1 is MNHNS and CDR2 is SASEGT in the germline V gene.

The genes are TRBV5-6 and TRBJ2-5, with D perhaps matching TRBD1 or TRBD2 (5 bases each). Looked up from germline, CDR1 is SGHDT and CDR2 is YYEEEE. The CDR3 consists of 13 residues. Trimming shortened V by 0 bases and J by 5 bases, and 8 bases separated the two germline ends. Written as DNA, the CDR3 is TGTGCCAGCAGCTTGGAAGGGACGGAGACCCAGTACTTC. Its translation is CASSLEGTETQYF.

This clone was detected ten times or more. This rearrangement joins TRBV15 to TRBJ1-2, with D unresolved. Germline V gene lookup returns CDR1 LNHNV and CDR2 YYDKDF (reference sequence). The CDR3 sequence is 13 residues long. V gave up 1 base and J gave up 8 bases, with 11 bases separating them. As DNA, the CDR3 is TGTGCCACCAGCAGAGGGGCCCTGAGGGGCTACACCTTC. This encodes CATSRGALRGYTF.

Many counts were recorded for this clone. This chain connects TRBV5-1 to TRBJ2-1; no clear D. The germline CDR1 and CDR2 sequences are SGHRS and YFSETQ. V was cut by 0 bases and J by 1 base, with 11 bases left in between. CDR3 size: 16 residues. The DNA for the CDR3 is TGCGCCAGCAGCTTGGCCGTCCAGCTTTCCTACAATGAGCAGTTCTTC. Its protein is CASSLAVQLSYNEQFF.

CDR3 region: CASSLDPQGYTEAFF. The CDR3 DNA reads TGTGCCAGCAGCTTGGATCCACAGGGGTACACTGAAGCTTTCTTT. The chain joins TRBV5-5 to TRBJ1-1; TRBD1 agrees at 7 bases. With V trimmed by 0 bases and J by 3 bases, 5 bases remained unmatched. CDR1 and CDR2 (germline): SGHKS, YYEKEE (reference sequence). The CDR3 is made up of 15 amino acids.

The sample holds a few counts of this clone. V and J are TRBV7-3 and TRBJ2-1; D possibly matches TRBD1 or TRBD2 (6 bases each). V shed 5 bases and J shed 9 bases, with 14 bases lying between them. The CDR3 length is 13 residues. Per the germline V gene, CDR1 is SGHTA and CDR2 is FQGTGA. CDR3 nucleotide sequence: TGTGCCAGCAGCCTAGAAGGGGGGCGTGAGCAGTTCTTC. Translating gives CASSLEGGREQFF. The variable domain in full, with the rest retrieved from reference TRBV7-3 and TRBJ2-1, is GAGVSQTPSNKVTEKGKYVELRCDPISGHTALYWYRQSLGQGPEFLIYFQGTGAADDSGLPNDRFFAVRPEGSVSTLKIQRTERGDSAVYLCASSLEGGREQFFGPGTRLTVL.

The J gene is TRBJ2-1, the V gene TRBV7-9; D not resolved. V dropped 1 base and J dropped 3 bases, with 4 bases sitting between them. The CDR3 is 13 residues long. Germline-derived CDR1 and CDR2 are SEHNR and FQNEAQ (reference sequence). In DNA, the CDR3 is TGTGCCAGCAGCTTAGACAGCTACAATGAGCAGTTCTTC. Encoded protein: CASSLDSYNEQFF.

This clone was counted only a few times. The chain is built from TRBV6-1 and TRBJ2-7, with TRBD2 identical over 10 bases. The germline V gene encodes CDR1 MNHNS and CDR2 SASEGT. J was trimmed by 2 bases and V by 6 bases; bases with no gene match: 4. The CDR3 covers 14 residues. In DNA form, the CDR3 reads TGTGCCAGCAGCACCGGGACTAGCGCCTACGAGCAGTACTTC. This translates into CASSTGTSAYEQYF.

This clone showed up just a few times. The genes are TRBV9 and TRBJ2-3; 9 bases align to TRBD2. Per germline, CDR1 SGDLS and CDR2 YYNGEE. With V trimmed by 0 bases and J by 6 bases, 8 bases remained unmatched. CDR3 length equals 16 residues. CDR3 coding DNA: TGTGCCAGCAGCGTAGCAGCGGGAGGACCCCACGATACGCAGTATTTT. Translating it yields CASSVAAGGPHDTQYF.

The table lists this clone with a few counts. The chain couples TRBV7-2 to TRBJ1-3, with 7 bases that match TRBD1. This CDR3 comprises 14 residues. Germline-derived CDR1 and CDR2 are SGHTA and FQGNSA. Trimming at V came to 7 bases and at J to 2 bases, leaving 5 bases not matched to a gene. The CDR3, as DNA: TGTGCCAGCACCAAGGGGGCGGCTGGAAACACCATATATTTT. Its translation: CASTKGAAGNTIYF.

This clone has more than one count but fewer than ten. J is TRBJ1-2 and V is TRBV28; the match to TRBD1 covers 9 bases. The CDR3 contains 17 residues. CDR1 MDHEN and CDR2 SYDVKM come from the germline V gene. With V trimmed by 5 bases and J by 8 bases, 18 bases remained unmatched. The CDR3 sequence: CASSGPSGGTGPLGYTF. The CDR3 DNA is TGTGCCAGCAGTGGGCCTTCTGGGGGGACAGGGCCTCTAGGCTACACCTTC.

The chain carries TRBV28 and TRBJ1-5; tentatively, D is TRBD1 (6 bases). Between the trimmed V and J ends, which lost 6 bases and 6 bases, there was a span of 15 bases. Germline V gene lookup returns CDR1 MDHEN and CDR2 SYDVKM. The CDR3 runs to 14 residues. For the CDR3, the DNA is TGTGCCAGCAGGAAGACAGGATCGACTCAGCCCCAGCATTTT. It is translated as CASRKTGSTQPQHF.

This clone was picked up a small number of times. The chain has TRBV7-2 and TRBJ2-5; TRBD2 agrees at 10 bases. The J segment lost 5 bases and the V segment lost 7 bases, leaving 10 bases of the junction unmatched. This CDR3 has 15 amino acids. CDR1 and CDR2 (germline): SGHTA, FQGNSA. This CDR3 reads CASTRAGGPWETQYF. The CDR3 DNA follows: TGTGCCAGCACACGAGCGGGAGGGCCCTGGGAGACCCAGTACTTC.

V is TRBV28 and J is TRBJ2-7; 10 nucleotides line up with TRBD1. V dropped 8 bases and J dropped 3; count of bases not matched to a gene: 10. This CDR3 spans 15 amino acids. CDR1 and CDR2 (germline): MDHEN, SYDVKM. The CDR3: CASPPGQGVLYEQYF. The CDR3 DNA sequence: TGTGCCAGCCCCCCCGGACAGGGGGTTCTCTACGAGCAGTACTTC.

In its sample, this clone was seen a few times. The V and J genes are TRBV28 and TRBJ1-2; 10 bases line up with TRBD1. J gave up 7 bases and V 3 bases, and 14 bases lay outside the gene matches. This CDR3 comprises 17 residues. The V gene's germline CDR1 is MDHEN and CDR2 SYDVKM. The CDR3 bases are TGTGCCAGCAGTTTTCGGGACAGGGGCACGTTGAGATTTGGCTACACCTTC. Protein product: CASSFRDRGTLRFGYTF.

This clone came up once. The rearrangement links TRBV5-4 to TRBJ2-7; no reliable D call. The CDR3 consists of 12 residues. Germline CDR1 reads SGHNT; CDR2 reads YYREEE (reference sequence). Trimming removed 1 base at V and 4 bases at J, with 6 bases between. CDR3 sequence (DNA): TGTGCCAGCAGCTTGATTGGGTACGAGCAGTACTTC. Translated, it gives CASSLIGYEQYF. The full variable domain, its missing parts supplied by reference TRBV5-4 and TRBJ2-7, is ETGVTQSPTHLIKTRGQQVTLRCSSQSGHNTVSWYQQALGQGPQFIFQYYREEENGRGNFPPRFSGLQFPNYSSELNVNALELDDSALYLCASSLIGYEQYFGPGTRLTVT.

The CDR3 DNA follows: TGTGCCAGCAACGTTCGCCAACAGAACACCGGGGAGCTGTTTTTT. Translating it yields CASNVRQQNTGELFF. The chain uses TRBV7-9 and TRBJ2-2; D uncertain. CDR1 SEHNR and CDR2 FQNEAQ come from the germline V gene (reference sequence). V lost 7 bases and J 1 base, leaving 13 bases between the germline ends. The CDR3 spans 15 residues.

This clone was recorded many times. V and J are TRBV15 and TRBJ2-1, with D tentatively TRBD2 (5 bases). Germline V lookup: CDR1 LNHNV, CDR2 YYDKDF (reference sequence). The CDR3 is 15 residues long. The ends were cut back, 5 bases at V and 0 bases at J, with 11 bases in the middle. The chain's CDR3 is CATSPPGISYNEQFF. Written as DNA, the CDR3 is TGTGCCACCAGCCCTCCGGGGATCTCCTACAATGAGCAGTTCTTC.

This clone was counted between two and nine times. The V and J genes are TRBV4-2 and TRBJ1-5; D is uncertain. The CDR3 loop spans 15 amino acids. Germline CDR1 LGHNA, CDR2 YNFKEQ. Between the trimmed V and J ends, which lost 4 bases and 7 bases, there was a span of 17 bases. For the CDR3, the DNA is TGTGCCAGCAGCCCGCGAAACGAGGGAAGCCAGCCCCAGCATTTT. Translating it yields CASSPRNEGSQPQHF.

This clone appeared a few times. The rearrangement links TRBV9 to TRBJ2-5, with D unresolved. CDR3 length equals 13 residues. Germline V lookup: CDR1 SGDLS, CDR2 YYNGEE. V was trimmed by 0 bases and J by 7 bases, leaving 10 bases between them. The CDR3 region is CASSVESSRTQYF. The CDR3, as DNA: TGTGCCAGCAGCGTAGAGTCCAGCCGGACCCAGTACTTC.

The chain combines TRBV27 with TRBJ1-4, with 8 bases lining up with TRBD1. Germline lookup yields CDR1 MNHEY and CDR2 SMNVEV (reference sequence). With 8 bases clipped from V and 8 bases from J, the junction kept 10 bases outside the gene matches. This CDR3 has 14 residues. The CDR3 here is CASAIPGQDEKLFF. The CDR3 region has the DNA TGTGCCAGCGCGATTCCGGGACAGGACGAAAAACTGTTTTTT.